Below are 6 T cell receptor beta chains sequenced from a single sample in a study of cytomegalovirus exposure and HLA in healthy donors. TCRdb's copy holds only in-frame clones and misses some; the assay was immunoSEQ multiplex PCR. This table has 130,000 to 150,000 clones, 88% appearing once. Source material: PBMCs. Receptor source: a woman aged 18-29 years in good health and CMV-seropositive.

As DNA, the CDR3 is TGTGCCAGCAGGGCATCGGGGGGCGCGAGTGAAAAACTGTTTTTT. The encoded protein is CASRASGGASEKLFF. The chain combines TRBV2 with TRBJ1-4, with D possibly TRBD1 on 6 matching bases. CDR1 is SNHLY, CDR2 FYNNEI, per germline. There are 15 residues in the CDR3. The V and J ends lost 6 bases and 7 bases respectively, with 18 bases between them.

CDR3 nucleotides: TGTGCCAGCAGTGACCAACTAGCATCGAGCGAAGAGACCCAGTACTTC. As protein: CASSDQLASSEETQYF. This chain joins TRBV2 and TRBJ2-5; weak D call: TRBD2 (6 bases). This CDR3 is 16 amino acids long. The germline gives CDR1 SNHLY, CDR2 FYNNEI. The V end lost 3 bases, the J end lost 3 bases, and 17 bases lay between the germline ends.

The V gene is TRBV7-2, the J gene TRBJ1-1; a weak D match, TRBD1 (6 bases). CDR3 length equals 15 residues. V was trimmed by 1 base and J by 1 base, leaving 10 bases between them. Germline V gene data show CDR1 as SGHTA and CDR2 as FQGNSA. CDR3: CASSLVGGRNTEAFF. The CDR3 region has the DNA TGTGCCAGCAGCTTAGTCGGGGGGCGGAACACTGAAGCTTTCTTT.

V and J are TRBV29-1 and TRBJ2-7; the D gene is possibly TRBD1 (6 bases). Trimming cost V 6 bases and J 3 bases, with 15 bases left between them. Germline V gene sequence: CDR1 SQVTM, CDR2 ANQGSEA. The length of the CDR3 is 13 residues. The CDR3 DNA reads TGCAGCGTGAAACAAAACAGGGACTACGAGCAGTACTTC. It codes for CSVKQNRDYEQYF.

The J gene is TRBJ1-2, the V gene TRBV7-2, with D maybe TRBD1 (6 bases). V lost 7 bases, J lost 2 bases, and 14 bases lay in between. Looked up from germline, CDR1 is SGHTA and CDR2 is FQGNSA. The length of the CDR3 is 14 residues. The CDR3 loop reads CASTSGRGNYGYTF. As DNA, the CDR3 is TGTGCCAGCACCTCGGGTAGGGGGAACTATGGCTACACCTTC.

The chain couples TRBV28 to TRBJ1-5, with 7 bases fitting TRBD1. The CDR3 totals 15 residues. V lost 1 base, J lost 5 bases, and 5 bases stayed unmatched. CDR1 and CDR2 from the germline V gene are MDHEN and SYDVKM. As DNA, the CDR3 is TGTGCCAGCAGTTTATTAGGCAGGGGGGATCAGCCCCAGCATTTT. Translating it yields CASSLLGRGDQPQHF.